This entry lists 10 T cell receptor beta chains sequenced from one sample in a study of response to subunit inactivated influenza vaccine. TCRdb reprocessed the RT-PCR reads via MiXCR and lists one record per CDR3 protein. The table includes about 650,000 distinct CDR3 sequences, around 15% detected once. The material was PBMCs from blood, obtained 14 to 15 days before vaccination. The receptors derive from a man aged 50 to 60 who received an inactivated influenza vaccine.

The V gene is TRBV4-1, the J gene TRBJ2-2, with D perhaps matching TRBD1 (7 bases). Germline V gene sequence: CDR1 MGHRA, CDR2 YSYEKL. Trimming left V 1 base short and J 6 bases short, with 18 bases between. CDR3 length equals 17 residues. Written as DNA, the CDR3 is TGCGCCAGCAGCCAAGTAGGCGGGACAGTATTCGCCGGGGAGCTGTTTTTT. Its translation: CASSQVGGTVFAGELFF.

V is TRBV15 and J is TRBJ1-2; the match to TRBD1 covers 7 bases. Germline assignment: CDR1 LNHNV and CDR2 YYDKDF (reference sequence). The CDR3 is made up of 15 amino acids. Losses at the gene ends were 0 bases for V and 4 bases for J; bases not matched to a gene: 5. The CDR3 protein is CATSRDPQGSYGYTF. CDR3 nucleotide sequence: TGTGCCACCAGCAGAGACCCACAGGGGAGCTATGGCTACACCTTC.

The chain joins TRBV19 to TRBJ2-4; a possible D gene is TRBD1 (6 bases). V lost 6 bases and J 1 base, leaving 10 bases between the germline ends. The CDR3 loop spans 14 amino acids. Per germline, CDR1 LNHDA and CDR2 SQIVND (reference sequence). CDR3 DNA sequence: TGTGCCAGTAGGGTACAGGGCGCCAAAAACATTCAGTACTTC. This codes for CASRVQGAKNIQYF.

The CDR3 DNA sequence: TGCAGTGGGCCTGTAGGACAGGGGGCGTCGGGGGAGCAGTACTTC. As protein: CSGPVGQGASGEQYF. The genes are TRBV20-1 and TRBJ2-7; TRBD1 aligns across 11 bases. The trim removed 7 bases at V and 7 bases at J, leaving 15 bases unmatched. CDR1 is DFQATT, CDR2 SNEGSKA, per germline (reference sequence). This CDR3 comprises 15 residues.

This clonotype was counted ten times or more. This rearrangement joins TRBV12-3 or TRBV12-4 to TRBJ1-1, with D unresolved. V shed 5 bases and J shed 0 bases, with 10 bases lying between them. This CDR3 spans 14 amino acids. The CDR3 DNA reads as TGTGCCAGCAGTCCCTGGGCAATGAACACTGAAGCTTTCTTT. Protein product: CASSPWAMNTEAFF.

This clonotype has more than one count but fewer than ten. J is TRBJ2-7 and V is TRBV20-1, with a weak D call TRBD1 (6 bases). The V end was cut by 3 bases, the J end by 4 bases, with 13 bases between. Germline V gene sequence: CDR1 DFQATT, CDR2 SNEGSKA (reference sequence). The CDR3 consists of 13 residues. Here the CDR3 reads CSASAGVRYEQYF. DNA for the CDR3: TGCAGTGCTAGTGCAGGGGTAAGGTACGAGCAGTACTTC.

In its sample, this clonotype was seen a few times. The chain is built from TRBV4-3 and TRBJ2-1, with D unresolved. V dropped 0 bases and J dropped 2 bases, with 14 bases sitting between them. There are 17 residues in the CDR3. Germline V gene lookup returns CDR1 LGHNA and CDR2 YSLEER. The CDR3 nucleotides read TGCGCCAGCAGCCAAGATAAAGCAGGACGGGCCTACAATGAGCAGTTCTTC. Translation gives CASSQDKAGRAYNEQFF.

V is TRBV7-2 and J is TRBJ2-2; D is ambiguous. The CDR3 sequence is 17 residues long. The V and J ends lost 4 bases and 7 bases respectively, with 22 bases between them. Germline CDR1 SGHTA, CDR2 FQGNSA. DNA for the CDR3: TGTGCCAGCAGCTCTCCCAGCGTCTGGGTTTTTGGCGGGGAGCTGTTTTTT. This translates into CASSSPSVWVFGGELFF.

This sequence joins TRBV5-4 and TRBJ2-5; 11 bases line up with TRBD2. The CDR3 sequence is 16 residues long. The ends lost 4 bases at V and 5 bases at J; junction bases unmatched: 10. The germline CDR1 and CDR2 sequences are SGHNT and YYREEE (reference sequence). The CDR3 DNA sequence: TGTGCCAGCAGCAGACGACTAGCGGGAAGCGGGGAGACCCAGTACTTC. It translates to CASSRRLAGSGETQYF.

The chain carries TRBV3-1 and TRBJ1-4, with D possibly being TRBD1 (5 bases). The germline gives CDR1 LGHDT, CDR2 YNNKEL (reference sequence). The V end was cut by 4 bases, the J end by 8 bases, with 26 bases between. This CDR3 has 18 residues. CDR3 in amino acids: CASSPGGVGPSLYEKLFF. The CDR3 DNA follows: TGTGCCAGCAGCCCTGGTGGGGTGGGGCCCTCATTATACGAAAAACTGTTTTTT.